Sequencing of this T cell receptor (beta chain) was carried out in a study of siplizumab effects on memory and regulatory T cells. Study results and caveats: Alloreactive sequences traceable to unstimulated CD4+ memory cells were significantly reduced by siplizumab.

The data were produced by immunoSEQ multiplex PCR, yet TCRdb's version contains in-frame clones alone and is incomplete. The sample consists of approximately 120,000 clones, roughly nine tenths of them appearing once. Trimming took off 5 bases at V and 7 bases at J, with 24 bases between the two ends. The CDR3 sequence is 17 residues long. The V gene's germline CDR1 is SEHNR and CDR2 FQNEAQ (reference sequence). As regards this clone: Its antigen is unidentified.

The sequence derives from a human donor in good health. The rearrangement links TRBV7-9 to TRBJ2-1; D tentatively reads TRBD1 or TRBD2 (6 bases each). Sample: Tregs sorted from blood. CDR3 sequence (DNA): TGTGCCAGCAGCCCAACTACAGGCGTTAGGGGGGAGAATGAGCAGTTCTTC. It codes for CASSPTTGVRGENEQFF.